The 15 T cell receptor beta chains below were found in one sample sequenced in a study of cytomegalovirus exposure and HLA in healthy donors. In the PCR, 60 Vbeta and 13 Jbeta primers were used. Sequenced by immunoSEQ multiplex PCR; TCRdb stores in-frame clones only, minus some. Among approximately 100,000 clones, 55% to 75% were seen once, and the ten largest hold roughly 2.5%. The sequenced sample was PBMCs. The receptors shown here come from a man between 50 and 59 years old in good health and CMV-seronegative.

The chain couples TRBV2 to TRBJ1-2; D may be TRBD1 (6 bases). CDR1 is SNHLY and CDR2 is FYNNEI in the germline V gene. V lost 2 bases and J lost 7, with 11 bases in between. The CDR3 runs 13 residues. The CDR3 reads CASSEQGFFGYTF. The CDR3 DNA is TGTGCCAGCAGTGAACAGGGGTTTTTTGGCTACACCTTC.

The chain joins TRBV2 to TRBJ1-2; TRBD1 agrees at 10 bases. This CDR3 is 13 amino acids long. The V and J ends lost 8 bases and 3 bases, in that order; junction bases with no gene match: 3. In germline, CDR1 is SNHLY, CDR2 FYNNEI. The DNA for the CDR3 is TGTGCCAGCCGGGACAGGGGTGACTATGGCTACACCTTC. Translating it yields CASRDRGDYGYTF. The variable domain in full, completed from reference TRBV2 and TRBJ1-2, reads EPEVTQTPSHQVTQMGQEVILRCVPISNHLYFYWYRQILGQKVEFLVSFYNNEISEKSEIFDDQFSVERPDGSNFTLKIRSTKLEDSAMYFCASRDRGDYGYTFGSGTRLTVV.

The J gene is TRBJ1-4, the V gene TRBV28, with 12 positions matching TRBD1. V was clipped by 4 bases and J by 7 bases; unmatched bases: 7. The CDR3 has 16 amino acids. Germline V gives CDR1 MDHEN, CDR2 SYDVKM. The CDR3 here is CASSSPGTGGFEKLFF. For the CDR3, the DNA is TGTGCCAGCAGTTCCCCCGGGACAGGGGGCTTTGAAAAACTGTTTTTT.

The chain combines TRBV29-1 with TRBJ2-3; 7 nucleotides agree with TRBD2. The CDR3 runs 13 residues. Per the germline V gene, CDR1 is SQVTM and CDR2 is ANQGSEA. V lost 5 bases to trimming and J lost 1 base; unmatched junction nucleotides: 3. The CDR3 DNA is TGCAGCGTTTTGGCGGGGGGCACAGATACGCAGTATTTT. Translation: CSVLAGGTDTQYF.

The J gene is TRBJ2-5, the V gene TRBV28; 7 bases map to TRBD1. This CDR3 spans 15 amino acids. Losses at the gene ends were 5 bases for V and 2 bases for J; bases not matched to a gene: 8. Germline CDR1 and CDR2: MDHEN and SYDVKM. The CDR3 DNA reads as TGTGCCAGCAGTAGCACGGGACAGAGTCAAGAGACCCAGTACTTC. Its translation is CASSSTGQSQETQYF. Full variable domain (rest looked up from reference TRBV28 and TRBJ2-5): DVKVTQSSRYLVKRTGEKVFLECVQDMDHENMFWYRQDPGLGLRLIYFSYDVKMKEKGDIPEGYSVSREKKERFSLILESASTNQTSMYLCASSSTGQSQETQYFGPGTRLLVL.

The genes are TRBV19 and TRBJ1-5, with TRBD1 matching 7 bases. The germline V gene encodes CDR1 LNHDA and CDR2 SQIVND (reference sequence). After removal of 5 bases from V and 4 bases from J, the junction contained 8 bases not matched to a gene. The CDR3 runs to 15 residues. The CDR3 DNA is TGTGCCAGTAGTCCAACCCGGGACAGAAATCAGCCCCAGCATTTT. Translation gives CASSPTRDRNQPQHF. The whole variable domain, remainder taken from reference TRBV19 and TRBJ1-5, is DGGITQSPKYLFRKEGQNVTLSCEQNLNHDAMYWYRQDPGQGLRLIYYSQIVNDFQKGDIAEGYSVSREKKESFPLTVTSAQKNPTAFYLCASSPTRDRNQPQHFGDGTRLSIL.

The chain carries TRBV11-2 and TRBJ2-3; 10 bases are a match to TRBD2. CDR3 length: 12 residues. Trimming took 5 bases from V and 14 from J; bases not matched to a gene: 7. The germline CDR1 and CDR2 sequences are SGHAT and FQNNGV. CDR3 nucleotides: TGTGCCAGCAGCCCTACTAGCGGGAATCCGTATTTT. This translates into CASSPTSGNPYF.

This chain joins TRBV11-2 and TRBJ2-3; D is perhaps TRBD2 (6 bases). The ends were cut back, 5 bases at V and 1 base at J, with 13 bases in the middle. This CDR3 spans 15 amino acids. The germline gives CDR1 SGHAT, CDR2 FQNNGV. The CDR3 DNA is TGTGCCAGCAGCCCCCGAGGGGAGGGCACAGATACGCAGTATTTT. Translated: CASSPRGEGTDTQYF.

This clone was seen just once. The rearrangement joins TRBV7-3 to TRBJ2-1; a possible D gene is TRBD2 (6 bases). CDR1 and CDR2 (germline): SGHTA, FQGTGA. The CDR3 spans 15 residues. V gave up 2 bases and J gave up 0 bases, with 8 bases separating them. The CDR3 DNA follows: TGTGCCAGCAGCTTAGCGGGGAGCTCCTACAATGAGCAGTTCTTC. As protein: CASSLAGSSYNEQFF.

The V and J genes are TRBV20-1 and TRBJ2-5; no clear D gene. The CDR3 has 11 amino acids. The germline V and J ends were trimmed by 6 bases and 0 bases, with 5 bases remaining between them. Germline V gives CDR1 DFQATT, CDR2 SNEGSKA (reference sequence). DNA for the CDR3: TGCAGTGCCCTTCACCAAGAGACCCAGTACTTC. Translated, it gives CSALHQETQYF.

The rearrangement links TRBV27 to TRBJ1-6, with D perhaps matching TRBD1 (6 bases). Trimming took 6 bases from V and 8 from J, leaving 8 bases between them. The germline V gene has CDR1 MNHEY and CDR2 SMNVEV (reference sequence). This CDR3 comprises 12 residues. The CDR3: CASRDSYSPLHF. In DNA form, the CDR3 reads TGTGCCAGCAGGGACAGTTATTCACCCCTCCACTTT.

The rearrangement links TRBV7-6 to TRBJ1-1; 8 nucleotides agree with TRBD1. CDR3 length: 14 residues. With V trimmed by 3 bases and J by 4 bases, 4 bases remained unmatched. CDR1 and CDR2 from the germline V gene are SGHVS and FNYEAQ. CDR3 sequence: CASSFGQGVTEAFF. In DNA form, the CDR3 reads TGTGCCAGCAGCTTCGGACAGGGCGTCACTGAAGCTTTCTTT.

This sequence joins TRBV28 and TRBJ2-6; D unclear. V was pared by 5 bases and J by 7 bases, with 6 bases between. Germline V gene sequence: CDR1 MDHEN, CDR2 SYDVKM. The CDR3 has 12 residues. This chain's CDR3 is CASSTRANVLTF. The CDR3 region has the DNA TGTGCCAGCAGTACCAGAGCCAACGTCCTGACTTTC.

This clone was counted a few times. The V and J genes are TRBV27 and TRBJ2-7; 7 bases map to TRBD1. The V gene end was trimmed by 6 bases and the J gene end by 5 bases; junction bases not matched to a gene: 7. The CDR3 contains 13 residues. Germline CDR1 is MNHEY and CDR2 is SMNVEV (reference sequence). CDR3 in amino acids: CASSLRQGDEQYF. For the CDR3, the DNA is TGTGCCAGCAGCCTGAGACAGGGTGACGAGCAGTACTTC.

V gene TRBV7-9 combines with J gene TRBJ1-6; 11 nucleotides match TRBD1. The junction had 7 bases not matched to a gene; V was cut back by 2 bases and J by 10 bases. Germline-derived CDR1 and CDR2 are SEHNR and FQNEAQ (reference sequence). The CDR3 has 16 amino acids. CDR3 amino acids: CASSLSSGTGGSPLHF. The CDR3 nucleotides are TGTGCCAGCAGCTTATCCAGCGGGACAGGGGGATCACCCCTCCACTTT. Supplemented by reference TRBV7-9 and TRBJ1-6, the full variable domain reads DTGVSQNPRHKITKRGQNVTFRCDPISEHNRLYWYRQTLGQGPEFLTYFQNEAQLEKSRLLSDRFSAERPKGSFSTLEIQRTEQGDSAMYLCASSLSSGTGGSPLHFGNGTRLTVT.